Listed here are 20 T cell receptor beta chains from one sample, sequenced in a study of technical replicates of blood from several donors. Data came from immunoSEQ multiplex PCR; TCRdb stores just in-frame clones and leaves some out. The table lists 85,000 to 100,000 clones, 94% of them singletons, with over 0.2% in the top ten. The sequenced sample was T cells isolated from PBMCs. The receptors stem from a human donor in good health.

The gene calls are TRBV28 and TRBJ2-5; weak D call: TRBD1 (8 bases). In germline, CDR1 is MDHEN, CDR2 SYDVKM. V was trimmed by 2 bases and J by 7 bases, leaving 20 bases between them. This CDR3 is built from 16 residues. The CDR3 reads CASSLVPRTGRGTQYF. The CDR3 DNA reads TGTGCCAGCAGTTTAGTTCCCCGGACAGGGAGGGGGACCCAGTACTTC.

This clone has only one observation. The CDR3 here is CASSPRTYTDTQYF. In DNA, the CDR3 is TGCGCCAGCAGCCCCCGAACCTACACAGATACGCAGTATTTT. This chain joins TRBV4-1 and TRBJ2-3; D is ambiguous. CDR3 length equals 14 residues. Germline V CDR1 and CDR2: MGHRA, YSYEKL. V was pared by 4 bases and J by 2 bases, with 10 bases between.

The chain recombines TRBV11-2 with TRBJ2-5; 7 nucleotides match TRBD2. This CDR3 is 16 amino acids long. CDR1 and CDR2 from the germline V gene are SGHAT and FQNNGV. V dropped 5 bases and J dropped 1; count of bases not matched to a gene: 10. CDR3 in DNA: TGTGCCAGCAGCCCGGGGCGGGGGAGGCGCCAAGAGACCCAGTACTTC. This gives the protein CASSPGRGRRQETQYF.

This clone was observed a handful of times. This rearrangement joins TRBV11-3 to TRBJ2-2, with no clear D. The CDR3 loop spans 14 amino acids. V was pared by 1 base and J by 7 bases, with 10 bases between. Germline CDR1 SGHNT, CDR2 YENEEA. CDR3 sequence: CASSLALESGELFF. The CDR3 DNA follows: TGTGCCAGCAGCTTAGCATTGGAGAGCGGGGAGCTGTTTTTT.

The V gene is TRBV5-1, the J gene TRBJ2-1, with D unclear. The CDR3 covers 15 residues. Germline V gene data show CDR1 as SGHRS and CDR2 as YFSETQ. Trimming took 4 bases from V and 3 from J, leaving 14 bases between them. CDR3 amino acids: CASSPGYRVYNEQFF. Here the CDR3 DNA reads TGCGCCAGCAGCCCCGGCTACAGAGTCTACAATGAGCAGTTCTTC. Combining the CDR3 with reference TRBV5-1 and TRBJ2-1 gives the whole variable domain KAGVTQTPRYLIKTRGQQVTLSCSPISGHRSVSWYQQTPGQGLQFLFEYFSETQRNKGNFPGRFSGRQFSNSRSEMNVSTLELGDSALYLCASSPGYRVYNEQFFGPGTRLTVL.

In its sample, this clone was seen once. The chain uses TRBV7-2 and TRBJ2-7; no firm D call. Germline CDR1 and CDR2: SGHTA and FQGNSA. Trimming shortened V by 0 bases and J by 3 bases, and 9 bases separated the two germline ends. The CDR3 runs 14 residues. The CDR3 sequence is CASSLAWQNYEQYF. DNA for the CDR3: TGTGCCAGCAGCTTAGCCTGGCAGAACTACGAGCAGTACTTC.

The J gene is TRBJ2-7, the V gene TRBV10-3, with 10 bases identical to TRBD1. The CDR3 totals 15 residues. Per the germline V gene, CDR1 is ENHRY and CDR2 is SYGVKD. Trimming cost V 3 bases and J 2 bases; bases outside gene matches: 4. CDR3 loop: CAISDPGTGAYEQYF. The CDR3 bases are TGTGCCATCAGTGATCCGGGGACAGGGGCCTACGAGCAGTACTTC.

This chain links TRBV5-4 with TRBJ2-3, with TRBD2 identical over 8 bases. J was trimmed by 0 bases and V by 1 base; bases with no gene match: 4. The CDR3 consists of 16 residues. Germline CDR1 is SGHNT and CDR2 is YYREEE (reference sequence). The CDR3 DNA sequence: TGTGCCAGCAGCTTGTATGCTAGCGGGAGCACAGATACGCAGTATTTT. It encodes CASSLYASGSTDTQYF.

The genes are TRBV28 and TRBJ2-1; TRBD2 agrees at 10 bases. This CDR3 spans 14 amino acids. CDR1 is MDHEN, CDR2 SYDVKM, per germline. Losses at the gene ends were 4 bases for V and 9 bases for J; bases not matched to a gene: 6. The CDR3: CASSSLAGDVEQFF. The CDR3 bases are TGTGCCAGCAGTTCCCTAGCGGGAGATGTTGAGCAGTTCTTC.

This chain links TRBV29-1 with TRBJ2-7; the D gene is possibly TRBD1 (5 bases). Germline V gene data show CDR1 as SQVTM and CDR2 as ANQGSEA. CDR3 length: 13 residues. V was pared by 3 bases and J by 3 bases, with 12 bases between. The CDR3 protein is CSVDGQGLYEQYF. CDR3 nucleotide sequence: TGCAGCGTTGACGGTCAGGGTCTCTACGAGCAGTACTTC.

J is TRBJ1-2 and V is TRBV4-1; 10 positions match TRBD1. The CDR3 covers 17 residues. Trimming cost V 2 bases and J 3 bases; bases outside gene matches: 9. Looked up from germline, CDR1 is MGHRA and CDR2 is YSYEKL. The CDR3 DNA is TGCGCCAGCAGCCAACCCCGCGACAGGGGGCCGGACTATGGCTACACCTTC. Protein product: CASSQPRDRGPDYGYTF.

The rearrangement links TRBV9 to TRBJ2-7, with 7 bases identical to TRBD2. V dropped 0 bases and J dropped 3; count of bases not matched to a gene: 6. CDR3 size: 15 residues. CDR1 and CDR2 from the germline V gene are SGDLS and YYNGEE. DNA of the CDR3: TGTGCCAGCAGCGTAGGGGGGGGGAAGGGCTACGAGCAGTACTTC. Its protein product is CASSVGGGKGYEQYF.

V gene TRBV7-9 combines with J gene TRBJ2-1; 8 bases match TRBD2. The germline gives CDR1 SEHNR, CDR2 FQNEAQ (reference sequence). The CDR3 extends over 16 amino acids. The V and J ends lost 2 bases and 9 bases, in that order; junction bases with no gene match: 12. In DNA, the CDR3 is TGTGCCAGCAGCTTACAAAGCGGGGGCCCCTCAATTGAGCAGTTCTTC. It specifies CASSLQSGGPSIEQFF.

V and J are TRBV5-1 and TRBJ2-5, with D possibly TRBD1 on 5 matching bases. This CDR3 spans 12 amino acids. Per germline, CDR1 SGHRS and CDR2 YFSETQ. The V and J ends lost 6 bases and 5 bases respectively, with 11 bases between them. CDR3 coding DNA: TGCGCCAGCACCCTTGGGGCCGAGACCCAGTACTTC. This translates into CASTLGAETQYF.

V and J are TRBV5-1 and TRBJ1-3; 9 bases line up with TRBD1. V shed 4 bases, J shed 4 bases, and the junction held 6 bases outside the gene matches. The CDR3 is made up of 15 amino acids. In germline, CDR1 is SGHRS, CDR2 YFSETQ. CDR3 sequence reads: CASSPGQGTGNTIYF. CDR3 DNA: TGCGCCAGCAGCCCCGGACAGGGGACGGGAAACACCATATATTTT.

The V call is TRBV28, the J call TRBJ2-1; 8 nucleotides line up with TRBD2. The germline CDR1 and CDR2 sequences are MDHEN and SYDVKM. The CDR3 extends over 17 amino acids. J was trimmed by 5 bases and V by 6 bases; bases with no gene match: 15. CDR3 DNA sequence: TGTGCCAGCAGCACAACAGGGCTAGCGGGTGGACACAATGAGCAGTTCTTC. It is translated as CASSTTGLAGGHNEQFF. The full variable domain, in which reference TRBV28 and TRBJ2-1 provide the parts outside the CDR3, is DVKVTQSSRYLVKRTGEKVFLECVQDMDHENMFWYRQDPGLGLRLIYFSYDVKMKEKGDIPEGYSVSREKKERFSLILESASTNQTSMYLCASSTTGLAGGHNEQFFGPGTRLTVL.

As to this clone: Germline is not matched at one junction end, which may reflect a read error. The chain carries TRBV10-3 and TRBJ2-2; 7 bases are a match to TRBD2. This CDR3 is 14 amino acids long. Germline V gives CDR1 ENHRY, CDR2 SYGVKD. As DNA, the CDR3 is TGTGCCGTCAGGGAGGGGCGCGACACCGGGGAGCTGTTTTTT. Residues: CAVREGRDTGELFF.

The gene calls are TRBV7-9 and TRBJ1-2; D is possibly TRBD1 (6 bases). The CDR3 is 13 amino acids. Between the trimmed V and J ends, which lost 1 base and 8 bases, there was a span of 11 bases. Germline V gene lookup returns CDR1 SEHNR and CDR2 FQNEAQ (reference sequence). CDR3 bases: TGTGCCAGCAGCTTAGACAGGGTGGGCGGCTACACCTTC. Its protein is CASSLDRVGGYTF. The entire variable domain, with the rest obtained from reference TRBV7-9 and TRBJ1-2, is as follows: DTGVSQNPRHKITKRGQNVTFRCDPISEHNRLYWYRQTLGQGPEFLTYFQNEAQLEKSRLLSDRFSAERPKGSFSTLEIQRTEQGDSAMYLCASSLDRVGGYTFGSGTRLTVV.

Only one count was recorded for this clone. The J gene is TRBJ1-4, the V gene TRBV6-1; 10 bases fit TRBD1. Per germline, CDR1 MNHNS and CDR2 SASEGT. V shed 6 bases, J shed 7 bases, and the junction held 8 bases outside the gene matches. This CDR3 region has 15 residues. The CDR3 spells CASRGQGNPSEKLFF. CDR3 in DNA: TGTGCCAGCAGGGGACAGGGGAATCCCAGTGAAAAACTGTTTTTT.

This chain connects TRBV27 to TRBJ2-7, with D possibly matching TRBD1 (5 bases). Looked up from germline, CDR1 is MNHEY and CDR2 is SMNVEV (reference sequence). The CDR3 consists of 13 residues. V was pared by 5 bases and J by 0 bases, with 8 bases between. The CDR3 nucleotides are TGTGCCAGCAGTAAGGGGTTCTCCTACGAGCAGTACTTC. It codes for CASSKGFSYEQYF.